Included here is one T cell receptor beta chain sequence, with context. The antigen is not known. According to the study, TCR beta libraries were built with iRepertoire HTBI primers and CDR3-region Arm-PCR. MiXCR was run by TCRdb on the multiplex PCR reads, yielding one entry per CDR3 protein. This table holds some 280,000 distinct CDR3 sequences, around 21% found once. The source of the sample is a study of regulatory T cells in long-lasting Graves disease. General study results and limits: TRBV28, TRBJ1-2 and TRBJ2-5 emerged as the favored segments in persistent disease.

Time point defined: persistent/refractory GD, antithyroid drugs over 5 years with positive TRAb. Extracted RNA from PBMCs served as the source of the TCR library. The CDR3 consists of 20 residues. V dropped 0 bases and J dropped 0 bases, with 21 bases sitting between them. The germline CDR1 and CDR2 sequences are MNHEY and SVGAGI. The chain employs TRBV6-5 and TRBJ1-5; weak D call: TRBD1 (5 bases). The clonotype originates from a female donor with Graves disease. Source: peripheral blood mononuclear cells (PBMCs), taken when the disease was refractory, from a patient treated with antithyroid drugs. The CDR3 DNA sequence: TGTGCCAGCAGTTACTCGATCCTTTGGGACCACCAGAATAGCAATCAGCCCCAGCATTTT. It yields the protein CASSYSILWDHQNSNQPQHF.